This TCR beta chain comes out of a study of T cell responses to AZD1222 COVID-19 vaccine (dated by TCRdb to the early 2020s). At the level of the whole study: A total of just over 230 trial participants underwent TCR sequencing, of whom 200 to 220 received two doses of AZD1222 and 26 received two doses of the MenACWY control vaccine. Enrollment into the trials was organized by age into subgroups of 18-55, 56-69 and 70-plus years, and those subgroups contained roughly 150, 30 and 60 TCR-sequenced participants, respectively. Study-level results and caveats: The 56-69-year group was small, and its depth increase did not reach significance, likely because of low power. Because no samples from the day 14 peak response were available, repertoires could be characterized only after the peak T cell response. A significant rise in spike-specific TCR breadth and depth was observed after two AZD1222 doses relative to day 0 and relative to MenACWY recipients. Most participants were white British and females outnumbered males, and the authors suggested that clonal diversity may have been underestimated. Nearly half of unique spike-specific TCRs reportedly recognized epitopes outside regions mutated in the B.1.351 and B.1.1.7 variants. Vaccine-associated CD4 TCRs spanned the whole spike protein, with dominant responses in regions 160-218 and 743-854. Conclusions about previously exposed vaccinees are limited, since just six AZD1222 recipients were seropositive for SARS-CoV-2 at baseline.

The time point tag for this specimen amounts to: about 28 days (+/-7) after the second vaccine dose. AZD1222 recipients given second doses at about 4 weeks or at about 12 weeks were pooled, since spike-specific TCR depth and breadth were not found to differ between the two schedules. Vaccinee samples came from UK trials COV001 and COV002, including a single-blind randomized controlled phase 2/3 trial of AZD1222 (ChAdOx1 nCoV-19) in healthy adults. For TCRbeta chain sequencing, PBMC samples were collected from trial participants at day 0 and at day 28 after the second dose. The CDR3 regions of human TCRbeta chains were subjected to immunosequencing. Processing in the source paper ran as follows. TCRs in the repertoires were compared against a reference library of SARS-CoV-2-specific TCRs that had been generated with the MIRA antigen-specificity platform. Breadth was defined as the fraction of unique TCRs that were SARS-CoV-2-associated, and depth was defined as the fraction of total T cells that were SARS-CoV-2-associated. Each spike-specific TCR was assigned to its reactive spike region and to a CD4 or CD8 class using the MIRA data. Log10-transformed breadth and depth values were compared by one-way ANOVA with Sidak's multiple comparisons tests. This immuneACCESS table, as held by TCRdb, lists in-frame sequences with V and J called but not all clones. Of the missing ones, under half trace to an unresolved V gene in checked studies; the others have no known cause. V, J and clone size were drawn from that table, and D and trimming were deduced from the DNA. This sample lists 250,000 to 300,000 clones; 94% were detected once. The ten largest account for roughly 0.6% of the sample.

On this clone itself: Its antigen target is currently unknown. Qualities for individual bases were not recorded, and no much larger clone is one base off.

The junction carries 9 bases between V and J, which are trimmed by 7 bases and 5 bases respectively. The germline V gene provides CDR1 ENHRY and CDR2 SYGVKD. The CDR3 has 13 amino acids, counting the end cysteine and phenylalanine. Here the CDR3 DNA is all that survives: 39 bases in frame from base 1. This sequence was found in an adult who received the AZD1222 COVID-19 vaccine. This specimen was peripheral blood, taken 28 days after the second AZD1222 dose. This sequence uses TRBV10-3 and TRBJ1-6; matching of 6 bases hints at TRBD1 as the D gene. The CDR3 is CAITDRDNSPLHF. The nucleotide sequence is TGTGCCATCACGGACAGAGATAATTCACCCCTCCACTTT.